This T cell receptor beta chain was captured in a study of cytomegalovirus exposure and HLA in healthy donors. Turning to the study itself: Earlier work reported approximately 110 million unique TCR beta sequences from about 170 million T cells. Findings of the study overall: Sequencing artifact likely explains a cluster of highly shared sequence variants. For TCR beta chains, V- and J-gene trimming was later linked to a missense DCLRE1C variant. Rarity characterized most TCR sequences, yet some public TCRs appeared in many donors.

Remarks on this clone: Its specificity is not known.

PCR used 60 Vbeta primers and 13 Jbeta primers. Only in-frame clones appear in the TCRdb table, and some are missing; sequencing was by immunoSEQ multiplex PCR. The sample yields around 94,000 clones, roughly 80% seen once. This CDR3 has 16 residues. V lost 7 bases and J lost 0, with 18 bases in between. Per germline, CDR1 MDHEN and CDR2 SYDVKM. Input material: PBMCs. The clonotype comes from a young man in good health and CMV-seronegative. V and J are TRBV28 and TRBJ1-1; D perhaps matches TRBD1 (6 bases). The CDR3 sequence: CASITGQSRMNTEAFF. CDR3 in DNA: TGTGCCAGCATTACGGGACAATCAAGGATGAACACTGAAGCTTTCTTT.